What follows is one T cell receptor (beta chain) and its context. The antigen is undetermined. Sequence at one end of the junction differs from germline and may be a read error. These data come from a study of identifying expanded T cells in peripheral blood. Study results and caveats: Across healthy donors, higher total template counts meant significantly greater approximately two-week count variance.

TCRdb keeps only in-frame clones here, not all; method: immunoSEQ multiplex PCR. Here the sample spans approximately 110,000 clones, 85% to 90% being singletons. The sequence came from a person aged 18 to 75 in good health. What was sequenced was blood.

The CDR3 loop reads CASSRTSGVRVVF. Here the CDR3 DNA reads TGTGCCAGCAGCCGCACTAGCGGGGTTAGGGTGGTCTTC. This chain links TRBV6-5 with TRBJ2-1; 10 bases map to TRBD2. CDR1 MNHEY and CDR2 SVGAGI come from the germline V gene. The CDR3 runs to 13 residues.